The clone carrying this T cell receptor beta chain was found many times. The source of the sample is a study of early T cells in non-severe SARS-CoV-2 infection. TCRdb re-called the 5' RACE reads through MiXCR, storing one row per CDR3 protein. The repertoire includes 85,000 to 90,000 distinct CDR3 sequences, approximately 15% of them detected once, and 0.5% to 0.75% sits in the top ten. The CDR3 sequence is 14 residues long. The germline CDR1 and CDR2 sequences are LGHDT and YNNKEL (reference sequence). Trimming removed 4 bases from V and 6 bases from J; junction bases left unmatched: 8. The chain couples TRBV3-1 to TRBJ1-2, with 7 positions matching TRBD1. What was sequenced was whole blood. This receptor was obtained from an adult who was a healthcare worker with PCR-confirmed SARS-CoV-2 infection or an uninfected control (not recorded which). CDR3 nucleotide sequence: TGTGCCAGCAGCCCCATTTGGAGGGGGCATGGCTACACCTTC. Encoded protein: CASSPIWRGHGYTF.